This entry describes one TCR beta chain. Per the study methods: Amplified reference gene primers provided the basis for estimating nucleated cell counts. Method: immunoSEQ multiplex PCR; TCRdb's copy keeps in-frame clones and lacks some. That table furnishes V, J and clone size, whereas the DNA furnished D and trimming. The top ten hold roughly 0.9% of the sample, which has 350,000 to 450,000 clones, roughly 92% seen once. This sample was taken from a study of blood T cell repertoires in COVID-19. Trimming removed 5 bases from V and 3 bases from J, with 7 bases in between. Germline loops: CDR1 MNHEY, CDR2 SVGAGI. CDR3 size: 12 residues. Cohorts were assigned according to the clinical history that participants reported.

The TCR was taken from a woman aged 40 to 50 who had been exposed to COVID-19. The J gene is TRBJ1-2, the V gene TRBV6-5; D ambiguous. Material for sequencing was PBMCs or T cells enriched from blood (not recorded which). Written as DNA, the CDR3 is TGTGCCAGCAGTCACGGTGACTATGGCTACACCTTC. As protein: CASSHGDYGYTF.